The TCR beta chain under discussion was sequenced for a study of identical twins. A universal primer site came from template switching; cDNA carried unique molecular identifiers. MiXCR, run by TCRdb on the 5' RACE reads, gives a single entry per CDR3 protein. The top ten clones hold roughly 0.3% of a sample with around 1.7 million distinct CDR3 sequences, roughly a third of them seen once. Study results and caveats: In cord blood, abundant beta clonotypes had fewer insertions; memory showed no trend.

The V gene lost 7 bases and the J gene lost 4 bases, with 17 bases spanning the gap. Per germline, CDR1 ENHRY and CDR2 SYGVKD. CDR3 length: 15 residues. This clonotype appeared many times. Its antigen remains unknown. The receptor's source is a newborn girl in good health. Sequenced input: cord blood. V and J are TRBV10-3 and TRBJ2-1; D gene unclear. The CDR3 sequence is CAIMDLAETYNEQFF. The CDR3 DNA sequence: TGTGCCATCATGGATTTGGCGGAAACATACAATGAGCAGTTCTTC.